This T cell receptor (beta chain) appears in the sequencing data of a study of long-term antiretroviral therapy in people with HIV. The CDR3 has 16 residues. Between the trimmed V and J ends, which lost 0 bases and 1 base, there was a span of 13 bases. CDR1 SGHDT and CDR2 YYEEEE come from the germline V gene. Sequencing relied on immunoSEQ assay v3.0, run at survey level. The method was immunoSEQ multiplex PCR; TCRdb's version includes in-frame clones alone and lacks a portion of them. The sample shows 35,000 to 40,000 clones, roughly 80% of them seen only once. This receptor was obtained from a man between 18 and 35 years old with HIV. The gene calls are TRBV5-6 and TRBJ2-5, with no clear D. This specimen consisted of unsorted PBMCs, obtained 1.5 years after starting antiretroviral therapy. The CDR3 sequence: CASSLGFGEIQETQYF. DNA for the CDR3: TGTGCCAGCAGCTTGGGTTTCGGAGAAATCCAAGAGACCCAGTACTTC.